These 24 T cell receptor beta chains were sequenced from one sample in a study of response to subunit inactivated influenza vaccine. Using its own MiXCR run on the RT-PCR reads, TCRdb lists one record per CDR3 protein. The data show 650,000 to 800,000 distinct CDR3 sequences, with approximately 18% seen just once and approximately 10% held by the top ten. Sequencing was performed on PBMCs from blood, taken about 5 days after vaccination. Source of these receptors: a man aged 45-60 years who received an inactivated influenza vaccine.

The chain recombines TRBV7-8 with TRBJ1-1; TRBD1 is a possible D gene (5 bases). The V gene lost 5 bases and the J gene lost 0 bases, with 13 bases spanning the gap. The CDR3 sequence is 15 residues long. The germline CDR1 and CDR2 sequences are SGHVS and FQNEAQ. The chain's CDR3 is CASSGGRGLNTEAFF. The CDR3 region has the DNA TGTGCCAGCAGCGGGGGAAGGGGCTTGAACACTGAAGCTTTCTTT.

This clonotype showed up many times. V is TRBV7-9 and J is TRBJ2-2; 12 nucleotides line up with TRBD1. In germline, CDR1 is SEHNR, CDR2 FQNEAQ (reference sequence). There are 15 residues in the CDR3. J gave up 7 bases and V 5 bases, and 5 bases lay outside the gene matches. This CDR3 reads CASSGGQGAIGELFF. The CDR3 region has the DNA TGTGCCAGCAGCGGGGGACAGGGGGCGATCGGGGAGCTGTTTTTT.

The gene calls are TRBV5-1 and TRBJ2-7, with 12 bases matching TRBD2. The CDR3 spans 15 residues. Per germline, CDR1 SGHRS and CDR2 YFSETQ. After removal of 4 bases from V and 2 bases from J, the junction contained 4 bases not matched to a gene. The CDR3 bases are TGCGCCAGCAGCCGGACTAGCGGGGACGCCTACGAGCAGTACTTC. This sequence encodes CASSRTSGDAYEQYF.

This clonotype was found a few times. The chain carries TRBV20-1 and TRBJ2-2, with D perhaps matching TRBD1 (6 bases). This CDR3 is built from 15 residues. V dropped 2 bases and J dropped 3 bases, with 13 bases sitting between them. The V gene's germline CDR1 is DFQATT and CDR2 SNEGSKA (reference sequence). CDR3 sequence: CSARLTGIYTGELFF. The CDR3 DNA follows: TGCAGTGCTAGATTGACAGGAATATACACCGGGGAGCTGTTTTTT.

This chain joins TRBV29-1 and TRBJ2-1, with unresolved D. Looked up from germline, CDR1 is SQVTM and CDR2 is ANQGSEA. The ends were cut back, 6 bases at V and 4 bases at J, with 13 bases in the middle. This CDR3 is 13 amino acids long. The CDR3 region is CSVTGQNYNEQFF. Here the CDR3 DNA reads TGCAGCGTGACCGGCCAAAATTACAATGAGCAGTTCTTC.

This clonotype was counted a few times. The gene calls are TRBV28 and TRBJ2-7; maybe TRBD2 (5 bases). Trimming cost V 3 bases and J 3 bases, with 9 bases left between them. Germline values: CDR1 MDHEN, CDR2 SYDVKM. CDR3 length: 13 amino acids. CDR3 nucleotide sequence: TGTGCCAGCAGTTTGTTTCGGGGCTACGAGCAGTACTTC. It is translated as CASSLFRGYEQYF.

This clonotype was observed a few times. V and J are TRBV28 and TRBJ2-1; D possibly corresponds to TRBD2 (5 bases). CDR3 length equals 17 residues. Trimming cost V 5 bases and J 9 bases, with 26 bases left between them. Germline values: CDR1 MDHEN, CDR2 SYDVKM. The chain's CDR3 is CASSRTLGRGLLGEQFF. CDR3 DNA: TGTGCCAGCAGTCGGACTTTGGGGAGAGGGCTTCTCGGTGAGCAGTTCTTC.

A few counts support this clonotype. The V gene is TRBV20-1, the J gene TRBJ2-5, with 8 bases lining up with TRBD1. CDR1 is DFQATT and CDR2 is SNEGSKA in the germline V gene (reference sequence). This CDR3 is built from 13 residues. Trimming removed 5 bases from V and 3 bases from J; junction bases left unmatched: 5. The CDR3 DNA reads TGCAGTGCTCCAGAGACAGGGGAAGAGACCCAGTACTTC. It codes for CSAPETGEETQYF.

V and J are TRBV10-3 and TRBJ2-3; D is unclear. The CDR3 length is 13 residues. V dropped 3 bases and J dropped 5 bases, with 9 bases sitting between them. The germline gives CDR1 ENHRY, CDR2 SYGVKD. CDR3 loop: CAISDGYEDTQYF. CDR3 nucleotides: TGTGCCATCAGTGATGGTTATGAAGATACGCAGTATTTT.

The chain has TRBV12-3 or TRBV12-4 and TRBJ2-7; D call uncertain. The CDR3 is 15 amino acids. Trimming stripped 3 bases from V and 5 bases from J, with 17 bases between. This CDR3 reads CASSFEWVSHHEQYF. The CDR3 DNA follows: TGTGCCAGCAGTTTCGAGTGGGTTTCTCACCACGAGCAGTACTTC.

This rearrangement joins TRBV12-3 or TRBV12-4 to TRBJ1-1, with no clear D. Deletions cut 0 bases from V and 2 bases from J, with 7 bases between. The CDR3 runs 14 residues. CDR3 nucleotide sequence: TGTGCCAGCAGTTTAGCACAGATAAACACTGAAGCTTTCTTT. It specifies CASSLAQINTEAFF.

This clonotype was observed at least ten times. The V and J genes are TRBV5-1 and TRBJ2-2; possible D gene TRBD1, 6 bases. This CDR3 has 15 amino acids. From germline, CDR1 is SGHRS and CDR2 YFSETQ. The germline V and J ends were trimmed by 4 bases and 2 bases, with 12 bases remaining between them. The CDR3 loop reads CASSQGTANTGELFF. In DNA, the CDR3 is TGCGCCAGCAGCCAGGGGACGGCAAACACCGGGGAGCTGTTTTTT.

This clonotype was observed a handful of times. This sequence joins TRBV29-1 and TRBJ2-1, with D hard to call. V was cut by 3 bases and J by 4 bases, with 10 bases left in between. CDR1 and CDR2 from the germline V gene are SQVTM and ANQGSEA. The CDR3 is 13 amino acids. The CDR3 DNA sequence: TGCAGCGTTGATTTGGGTTCTTACAATGAGCAGTTCTTC. Protein: CSVDLGSYNEQFF.

The rearrangement joins TRBV5-5 to TRBJ2-7; D tentatively fits TRBD1 or TRBD2 (5 bases each). V shed 1 base and J shed 2 bases, with 10 bases lying between them. The CDR3 spans 14 residues. The germline V gene encodes CDR1 SGHKS and CDR2 YYEKEE (reference sequence). The CDR3 is CASSLPGAAYEQYF. CDR3 in DNA: TGTGCCAGCAGCTTGCCCGGGGCGGCCTACGAGCAGTACTTC.

This clonotype was observed a few times. This chain links TRBV7-2 with TRBJ2-1; D remains ambiguous. The CDR3 runs 16 residues. CDR1 and CDR2 from the germline V gene are SGHTA and FQGNSA. The V gene lost 6 bases and the J gene lost 2 bases, with 17 bases spanning the gap. CDR3 in amino acids: CASSFGSTRPYNEQFF. The CDR3 DNA follows: TGTGCCAGCAGTTTCGGGTCGACCCGGCCCTACAATGAGCAGTTCTTC.

The rearrangement joins TRBV6-2 or TRBV6-3 to TRBJ1-6, with TRBD1 matching over 9 bases. CDR1 and CDR2 from the germline V gene are MNHEY and SVGEGT. There are 14 residues in the CDR3. The trim removed 11 bases at V and 7 bases at J, leaving 9 bases unmatched. Here the CDR3 reads CASKPTGGNSPLHF. For the CDR3, the DNA is TGTGCCTCTAAACCGACAGGGGGGAATTCACCCCTCCACTTT.

Only a few counts were recorded for this clonotype. The rearrangement links TRBV20-1 to TRBJ2-1; D could derive from TRBD1 or TRBD2 (5 bases each). Deletions cut 0 bases from V and 0 bases from J, with 12 bases between. Germline CDR1 is DFQATT and CDR2 is SNEGSKA (reference sequence). CDR3 length: 16 residues. The CDR3 DNA sequence: TGCAGTGCTAGAGATCAGGGTAGCGACTCCTACAATGAGCAGTTCTTC. Its translation: CSARDQGSDSYNEQFF.

This clonotype was counted between two and nine times. The rearrangement links TRBV30 to TRBJ2-3; the D is unclear. Looked up from germline, CDR1 is GTSNPN and CDR2 is SVGIG (reference sequence). V was pared by 4 bases and J by 4 bases, with 9 bases between. The CDR3 totals 12 residues. The CDR3 region is CAWTVGSDTQYF. CDR3 nucleotides: TGTGCCTGGACCGTGGGGTCAGATACGCAGTATTTT.

This sequence joins TRBV6-2 or TRBV6-3 and TRBJ2-2; D unresolved. The V gene lost 2 bases and the J gene lost 5 bases, with 12 bases spanning the gap. The germline V gene has CDR1 MNHEY and CDR2 SVGEGT. This CDR3 spans 15 amino acids. CDR3 DNA sequence: TGTGCCAGCAGTTACCCAGGCCACTTTACCGGGGAGCTGTTTTTT. Encoded protein: CASSYPGHFTGELFF.

This clonotype was seen only a few times. The V gene is TRBV5-1, the J gene TRBJ2-2; D uncertain. The CDR3 is 16 residues long. The germline gives CDR1 SGHRS, CDR2 YFSETQ. Trimming took off 0 bases at V and 0 bases at J, with 9 bases between the two ends. The CDR3 DNA sequence: TGCGCCAGCAGCTTGGCCCAACCCGCGAACACCGGGGAGCTGTTTTTT. As protein: CASSLAQPANTGELFF.

V is TRBV4-2 and J is TRBJ1-1; tentative D call: TRBD1 (6 bases). V was trimmed by 1 base and J by 1 base, leaving 10 bases between them. Germline assignment: CDR1 LGHNA and CDR2 YNFKEQ. The CDR3 is made up of 15 amino acids. The CDR3 DNA follows: TGTGCCAGCAGCCAAGGTCAGGGGCCGAACACTGAAGCTTTCTTT. Protein product: CASSQGQGPNTEAFF.

This clonotype was counted many times. The chain combines TRBV20-1 with TRBJ2-5; D unresolved. V lost 3 bases to trimming and J lost 5 bases, with 4 bases between them. The V gene's germline CDR1 is DFQATT and CDR2 SNEGSKA (reference sequence). The CDR3 is made up of 10 amino acids. The CDR3 sequence: CSARKETQYF. CDR3 coding DNA: TGCAGTGCTAGGAAGGAGACCCAGTACTTC.

The table lists this clonotype with a few counts. The chain links TRBV20-1 to TRBJ2-3; 12 bases line up with TRBD1. Trimming at V came to 6 bases and at J to 7 bases, leaving 5 bases not matched to a gene. The CDR3 extends over 13 amino acids. Germline V gives CDR1 DFQATT, CDR2 SNEGSKA (reference sequence). This CDR3 is CSAQGQGANTQYF. The DNA of the CDR3 is TGCAGTGCCCAGGGACAGGGGGCTAATACGCAGTATTTT.

This chain links TRBV9 with TRBJ2-3; 15 bases align to TRBD2. This CDR3 region has 17 residues. Germline CDR1 SGDLS, CDR2 YYNGEE. Trimming cost V 4 bases and J 5 bases; bases outside gene matches: 8. This chain's CDR3 is CASSIGLAGGPIDTQYF. In nucleotides, the CDR3 is TGTGCCAGCAGCATCGGACTAGCGGGAGGGCCGATAGATACGCAGTATTTT.